Shown below are 23 T cell receptor beta chains from a single sample sequenced in a study of blood T cell repertoires in COVID-19. Clones were read by immunoSEQ multiplex PCR, and TCRdb kept only the in-frame ones, dropping some. The sample lists 140,000 to 150,000 clones, about 86% occurring once. The sample consisted of peripheral blood. Receptors were obtained from a human donor in a cohort sampled during active COVID-19.

The chain joins TRBV7-3 to TRBJ1-5; TRBD1 aligns across 8 bases. J was trimmed by 1 base and V by 5 bases; bases with no gene match: 4. Germline V gives CDR1 SGHTA, CDR2 FQGTGA. The CDR3 totals 15 residues. The CDR3 DNA is TGTGCCAGCAGCCCAACAGGGGGGAGCAATCAGCCCCAGCATTTT. This gives the protein CASSPTGGSNQPQHF. Looking up the rest from reference TRBV7-3 and TRBJ1-5 gives the full variable domain: GAGVSQTPSNKVTEKGKYVELRCDPISGHTALYWYRQSLGQGPEFLIYFQGTGAADDSGLPNDRFFAVRPEGSVSTLKIQRTERGDSAVYLCASSPTGGSNQPQHFGDGTRLSIL.

Turning to this clone: At one of its ends the junction is not consistent with the germline gene, which may arise from a read error. V gene TRBV2 combines with J gene TRBJ2-7; possible D gene TRBD1, 5 bases. Germline values: CDR1 SNHLY, CDR2 FYNNEI. This CDR3 region has 12 residues. The CDR3: CASREDSYEQYF. The CDR3 DNA reads as TGTGCCAGCAGAGAAGACAGCTACGAGCAGTACTTC.

The chain employs TRBV28 and TRBJ1-6; D call uncertain. V was pared by 7 bases and J by 7 bases, with 17 bases between. This CDR3 spans 15 amino acids. Germline values: CDR1 MDHEN, CDR2 SYDVKM. The CDR3 region is CASTLEVVANSPLHF. CDR3 bases: TGTGCCAGCACCTTAGAGGTGGTGGCCAATTCACCCCTCCACTTT.

The V call is TRBV4-2, the J call TRBJ2-7, with D maybe TRBD2 (6 bases). Deletions cut 2 bases from V and 4 bases from J, with 18 bases between. Per germline, CDR1 LGHNA and CDR2 YNFKEQ. The CDR3 is 16 amino acids. DNA for the CDR3: TGTGCCAGCAGCCAAACTCACCTAGCGCCGAGGTACGAGCAGTACTTC. Translated: CASSQTHLAPRYEQYF.

The J gene is TRBJ2-1, the V gene TRBV3-1 (or the pseudogene TRBV3-2), with 7 positions matching TRBD2. Looked up from germline, CDR1 is LGHDT and CDR2 is YNNKEL (reference sequence). J gave up 4 bases and V 4 bases, and 4 bases lay outside the gene matches. CDR3 length: 14 amino acids. CDR3 sequence: CASSLSGGYNEQFF. For the CDR3, the DNA is TGTGCCAGCAGCCTTTCGGGAGGATACAATGAGCAGTTCTTC.

This clone came up once. The chain uses TRBV19 and TRBJ1-4, with 7 bases lining up with TRBD1. The CDR3 is 14 residues long. Per germline, CDR1 LNHDA and CDR2 SQIVND (reference sequence). V was pared by 5 bases and J by 6 bases, with 6 bases of the junction left unmatched. The CDR3 loop is CASSQQGGDEKLFF. CDR3 DNA sequence: TGTGCCAGTAGTCAGCAGGGGGGCGATGAAAAACTGTTTTTT.

This clone was observed a few times. The rearrangement joins TRBV19 to TRBJ2-5; 13 nucleotides line up with TRBD2. The CDR3 extends over 15 amino acids. Unmatched junction bases numbered 4, after V lost 3 bases and J lost 6 bases. Germline CDR1 is LNHDA and CDR2 is SQIVND (reference sequence). The CDR3 sequence: CASSIGTSGIKTQYF. CDR3 bases: TGTGCCAGTAGTATTGGGACTAGCGGGATCAAGACCCAGTACTTC.

The chain employs TRBV19 and TRBJ2-1; 8 nucleotides match TRBD2. J was trimmed by 8 bases and V by 3 bases; bases with no gene match: 15. Germline V gene lookup returns CDR1 LNHDA and CDR2 SQIVND (reference sequence). This CDR3 is built from 17 residues. CDR3 loop: CASSILLGREGLDEQFF. The CDR3 nucleotides are TGTGCCAGTAGTATCCTCCTAGGACGGGAGGGCCTCGATGAGCAGTTCTTC.

This sequence joins TRBV3-1 (or the pseudogene TRBV3-2) and TRBJ2-2; possibly TRBD2 for D (6 bases). Trimming took off 4 bases at V and 5 bases at J, with 11 bases between the two ends. The CDR3 runs 14 residues. The germline gives CDR1 LGHDT, CDR2 YNNKEL (reference sequence). In nucleotides, the CDR3 is TGTGCCAGCAGCCCGAGGACTAATACCGGGGAGCTGTTTTTT. It specifies CASSPRTNTGELFF.

This chain uses TRBV7-8 with TRBJ1-3, with no clear D. This CDR3 comprises 17 residues. The V gene lost 2 bases and the J gene lost 0 bases, with 14 bases spanning the gap. Germline CDR1 reads SGHVS; CDR2 reads FQNEAQ. The CDR3: CASSLRSKQSSGNTIYF. The CDR3 DNA follows: TGTGCCAGCAGCTTACGTTCTAAACAGAGCTCTGGAAACACCATATATTTT.

The V call is TRBV27, the J call TRBJ2-1; TRBD2 matches 10 bases. The CDR3 is 17 residues long. The V and J ends lost 5 bases and 4 bases, in that order; junction bases with no gene match: 11. Germline loops: CDR1 MNHEY, CDR2 SMNVEV (reference sequence). The CDR3 DNA reads as TGTGCCAGCAGTCCCGAAGGTAGCGGGAGGTATTACAATGAGCAGTTCTTC. Translation: CASSPEGSGRYYNEQFF.

The V gene is TRBV7-3, the J gene TRBJ1-1, with TRBD1 identical over 7 bases. V shed 3 bases, J shed 4 bases, and the junction held 2 bases outside the gene matches. The CDR3 extends over 13 amino acids. Germline CDR1 is SGHTA and CDR2 is FQGTGA. The CDR3 DNA follows: TGTGCCAGCAGCTTGACAGGGCGCACTGAAGCTTTCTTT. It is translated as CASSLTGRTEAFF.

V and J are TRBV9 and TRBJ2-3, with 9 nucleotides matching TRBD2. Losses at the gene ends were 3 bases for V and 2 bases for J; bases not matched to a gene: 4. The CDR3 has 15 residues. Germline V gene sequence: CDR1 SGDLS, CDR2 YYNGEE. The CDR3 region has the DNA TGTGCCAGCAGCGGTAGCGGGAGACCCACAGATACGCAGTATTTT. It is translated as CASSGSGRPTDTQYF.

The V and J genes are TRBV7-2 and TRBJ1-5; 9 positions agree with TRBD1. The length of the CDR3 is 15 residues. The V segment lost 4 bases and the J segment 3 bases; nucleotides outside the gene matches: 4. Per the germline V gene, CDR1 is SGHTA and CDR2 is FQGNSA. The CDR3 DNA follows: TGTGCCAGCAGCTCTACAGGGGGCTACAATCAGCCCCAGCATTTT. Amino acids: CASSSTGGYNQPQHF.

The rearrangement joins TRBV6-2 or TRBV6-3 to TRBJ2-5, with TRBD1 matching 8 bases. This CDR3 has 14 amino acids. CDR1 is MNHEY, CDR2 SVGEGT, per germline. J was trimmed by 4 bases and V by 6 bases; bases with no gene match: 7. DNA of the CDR3: TGTGCCAGCAGCCTCGACAGGGGTGGAGAGACCCAGTACTTC. Translated, it gives CASSLDRGGETQYF.

This sequence joins TRBV28 and TRBJ2-3; 10 bases map to TRBD2. The CDR3 has 15 amino acids. V lost 5 bases, J lost 1 base, and 3 bases stayed unmatched. Germline V gene data show CDR1 as MDHEN and CDR2 as SYDVKM. The CDR3 bases are TGTGCCAGCAGTACTCTAGCGGGAGGCACAGATACGCAGTATTTT. Its translation is CASSTLAGGTDTQYF.

The V and J genes are TRBV6-5 and TRBJ1-2, with 7 bases lining up with TRBD1. Germline V lookup: CDR1 MNHEY, CDR2 SVGAGI. CDR3 length equals 14 residues. V shed 2 bases, J shed 4 bases, and the junction held 4 bases outside the gene matches. For the CDR3, the DNA is TGTGCCAGCAGTTACACCAGGGGGACCTATGGCTACACCTTC. As protein: CASSYTRGTYGYTF.

The V call is TRBV27, the J call TRBJ1-3, with D possibly matching TRBD1 (5 bases). V gave up 2 bases and J gave up 2 bases, with 10 bases separating them. Per the germline V gene, CDR1 is MNHEY and CDR2 is SMNVEV (reference sequence). There are 15 residues in the CDR3. The CDR3 is CASSLRGLPGNTIYF. DNA for the CDR3: TGTGCCAGCAGTTTACGGGGACTCCCTGGAAACACCATATATTTT.

This clone is a singleton in its sample. The gene calls are TRBV7-2 and TRBJ2-7; TRBD1 is a possible D gene (6 bases). The germline V and J ends were trimmed by 1 base and 2 bases, with 15 bases remaining between them. This CDR3 is 16 amino acids long. The germline gives CDR1 SGHTA, CDR2 FQGNSA. The CDR3 coding sequence is TGTGCCAGCAGCTTAGGGTTCGTAGGACAGCCCTACGAGCAGTACTTC. This sequence encodes CASSLGFVGQPYEQYF.

The chain has TRBV12-3 or TRBV12-4 and TRBJ2-5, with D possibly TRBD2 on 6 matching bases. The V gene lost 8 bases and the J gene lost 4 bases, with 14 bases spanning the gap. The CDR3 loop spans 13 amino acids. The DNA of the CDR3 is TGTGCCAGCGCCGCGAGGGGACTAGAGACCCAGTACTTC. Residues: CASAARGLETQYF.

The chain's CDR3 is CASSNDRGAAYEQYF. The CDR3 nucleotides are TGTGCCAGTAGTAACGACAGGGGAGCCGCCTACGAGCAGTACTTC. The chain employs TRBV19 and TRBJ2-7; 8 bases map to TRBD1. The junction had 7 bases not matched to a gene; V was cut back by 4 bases and J by 2 bases. There are 15 residues in the CDR3. Germline lookup yields CDR1 LNHDA and CDR2 SQIVND (reference sequence).

The J gene is TRBJ2-7, the V gene TRBV27; 11 nucleotides agree with TRBD2. The CDR3 consists of 15 residues. After removal of 5 bases from V and 2 bases from J, the junction contained 5 bases not matched to a gene. Germline CDR1 is MNHEY and CDR2 is SMNVEV (reference sequence). The CDR3 is CASSPLAGGTYEQYF. DNA for the CDR3: TGTGCCAGCAGTCCCTTAGCGGGAGGGACCTACGAGCAGTACTTC.

The genes are TRBV6-2 or TRBV6-3 and TRBJ2-7; the D gene is possibly TRBD2 (6 bases). Germline V CDR1 and CDR2: MNHEY, SVGEGT. V gave up 3 bases and J gave up 4 bases, with 16 bases separating them. This CDR3 is built from 15 residues. The CDR3 DNA reads TGTGCCAGCAGTTATGGCGGGACGGCGGGTTACGAGCAGTACTTC. Protein: CASSYGGTAGYEQYF.